Listed below are T cell receptor beta chains from one sample, sequenced in a study of CD8 T cells in ankylosing spondylitis. MiXCR, run by TCRdb on the 5' RACE reads, gives a single entry per CDR3 protein. The table records about 450,000 distinct CDR3 sequences, approximately 26% of them present only once. Material for sequencing was blood, either unsorted or a sorted T cell fraction (not recorded which). All receptors derive from a male donor with ankylosing spondylitis. Each CDR3 is given with its conserved first and last residue.

>16|TRBV24-1
CATSESGQGRNQPQHF
>12|TRBV29-1
CSVGTLRETQYF
>11|TRBV3-1
CASSRADTQYF
>11|TRBV3-1
CASSRGGSQYF
>16|TRBV20-1
CSASGISGTGTYEQYF
>15|TRBV10-2
CASSELRHSNQPQHF
>17|TRBV12-3/TRBV12-4
CASSPRGDRGFSSPLHF
>15|TRBV12-3/TRBV12-4
CASSYWDSRNEKLFF
>17|TRBV12-3/TRBV12-4
CASSFGTGVFVNTEAFF
>15|TRBV10-1
CASSNPGTAPYEQYF
>17|TRBV20-1
CSANSAGQQYYTGELFF
>13|TRBV20-1
CSARGETDYGYTF
>18|TRBV11-2
CASSYRGQGAQPTGGYTF
>14|TRBV7-2
CASSLRVENSPLHF
>17|TRBV3-1
CASSQDFRALNTGELFF
>15|TRBV10-3
CAISAGTGNGYGYTF
>14|TRBV12-3/TRBV12-4
CASSLAVGITEAFF
>16|TRBV11-2
CASSLPPRLGTDTQYF
>16|TRBV28
CASSFLSGRIYNEQFF
>15|TRBV20-1
CSARVGTSETDTQYF